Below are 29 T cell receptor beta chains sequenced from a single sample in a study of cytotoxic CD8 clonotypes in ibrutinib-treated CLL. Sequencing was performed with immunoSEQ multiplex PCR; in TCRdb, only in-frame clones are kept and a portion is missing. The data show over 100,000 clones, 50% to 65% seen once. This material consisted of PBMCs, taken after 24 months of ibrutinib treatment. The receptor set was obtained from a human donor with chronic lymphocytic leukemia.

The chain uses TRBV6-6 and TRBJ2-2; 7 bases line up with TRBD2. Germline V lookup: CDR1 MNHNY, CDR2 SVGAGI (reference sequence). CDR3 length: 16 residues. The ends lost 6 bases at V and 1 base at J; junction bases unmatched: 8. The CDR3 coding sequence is TGTGCCAGCAGCAAGGGGTCTAGCGGGAACACCGGGGAGCTGTTTTTT. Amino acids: CASSKGSSGNTGELFF.

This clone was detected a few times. CDR3 loop: CSVVVDRFTGELFF. In DNA, the CDR3 is TGCAGCGTTGTAGTGGACAGATTCACCGGGGAGCTGTTTTTT. This rearrangement joins TRBV29-1 to TRBJ2-2, with D perhaps TRBD1 (6 bases). V was cut by 4 bases and J by 4 bases, with 13 bases left in between. This CDR3 contains 14 residues. Germline V gives CDR1 SQVTM, CDR2 ANQGSEA.

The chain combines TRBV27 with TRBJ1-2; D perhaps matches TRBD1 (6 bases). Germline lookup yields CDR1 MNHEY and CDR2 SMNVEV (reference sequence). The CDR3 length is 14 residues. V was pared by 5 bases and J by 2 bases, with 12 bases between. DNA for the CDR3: TGTGCCAGCAGTAAGACAGGTTCCAACTATGGCTACACCTTC. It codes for CASSKTGSNYGYTF.

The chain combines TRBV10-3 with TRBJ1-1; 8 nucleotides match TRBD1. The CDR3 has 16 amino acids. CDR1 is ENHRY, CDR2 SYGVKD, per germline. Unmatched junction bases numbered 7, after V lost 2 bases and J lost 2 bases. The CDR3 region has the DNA TGTGCCATCAGTGAGACCAGGACAGGGAGCAACACTGAAGCTTTCTTT. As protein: CAISETRTGSNTEAFF.

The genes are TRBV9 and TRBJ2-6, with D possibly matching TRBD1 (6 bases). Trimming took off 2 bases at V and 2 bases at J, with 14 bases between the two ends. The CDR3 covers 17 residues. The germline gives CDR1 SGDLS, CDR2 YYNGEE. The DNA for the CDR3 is TGTGCCAGCAGCGTCGGCGCAGGGGACGCTGGGGCCAACGTCCTGACTTTC. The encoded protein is CASSVGAGDAGANVLTF. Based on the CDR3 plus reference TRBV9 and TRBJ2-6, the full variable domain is DSGVTQTPKHLITATGQRVTLRCSPRSGDLSVYWYQQSLDQGLQFLIQYYNGEERAKGNILERFSAQQFPDLHSELNLSSLELGDSALYFCASSVGAGDAGANVLTFGAGSRLTVL.

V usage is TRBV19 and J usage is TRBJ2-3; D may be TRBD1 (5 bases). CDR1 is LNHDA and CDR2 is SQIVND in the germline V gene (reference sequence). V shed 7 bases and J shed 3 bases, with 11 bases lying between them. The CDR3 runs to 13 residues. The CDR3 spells CASNQGLTDTQYF. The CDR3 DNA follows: TGTGCCAGTAACCAGGGTCTTACAGATACGCAGTATTTT.

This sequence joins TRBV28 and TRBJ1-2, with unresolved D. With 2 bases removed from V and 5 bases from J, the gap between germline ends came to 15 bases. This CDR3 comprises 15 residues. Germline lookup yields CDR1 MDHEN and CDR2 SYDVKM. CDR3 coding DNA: TGTGCCAGCAGTTTAGCGTTAAAGAGGCTTTATGGCTACACCTTC. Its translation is CASSLALKRLYGYTF.

The CDR3 loop reads CASSGKGADTQYF. CDR3 bases: TGTGCCAGTAGTGGGAAGGGGGCAGATACGCAGTATTTT. The chain has TRBV19 and TRBJ2-3; perhaps TRBD1 as D (6 bases). Between the trimmed V and J ends, which lost 5 bases and 4 bases, there was a span of 10 bases. The length of the CDR3 is 13 residues. Germline V gene lookup returns CDR1 LNHDA and CDR2 SQIVND (reference sequence).

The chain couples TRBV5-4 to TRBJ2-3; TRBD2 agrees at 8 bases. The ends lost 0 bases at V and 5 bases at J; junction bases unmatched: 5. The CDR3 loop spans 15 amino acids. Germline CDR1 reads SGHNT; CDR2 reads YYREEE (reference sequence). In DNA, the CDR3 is TGTGCCAGCAGCTTGGCACGGGGGGGCGGAGATACGCAGTATTTT. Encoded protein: CASSLARGGGDTQYF. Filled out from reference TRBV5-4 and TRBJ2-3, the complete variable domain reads ETGVTQSPTHLIKTRGQQVTLRCSSQSGHNTVSWYQQALGQGPQFIFQYYREEENGRGNFPPRFSGLQFPNYSSELNVNALELDDSALYLCASSLARGGGDTQYFGPGTRLTVL.

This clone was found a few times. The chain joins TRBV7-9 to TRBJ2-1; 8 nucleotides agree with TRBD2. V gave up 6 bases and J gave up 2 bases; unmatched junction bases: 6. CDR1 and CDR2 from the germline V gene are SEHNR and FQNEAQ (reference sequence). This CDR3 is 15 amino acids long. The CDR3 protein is CASSYGGAAYNEQFF. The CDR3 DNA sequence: TGTGCCAGCAGTTACGGGGGGGCCGCCTACAATGAGCAGTTCTTC.

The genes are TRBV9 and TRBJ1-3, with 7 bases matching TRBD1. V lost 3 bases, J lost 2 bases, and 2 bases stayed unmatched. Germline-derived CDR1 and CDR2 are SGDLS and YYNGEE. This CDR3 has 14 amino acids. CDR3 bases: TGTGCCAGCAGCGCCCAGGGGGCTGGAAACACCATATATTTT. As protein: CASSAQGAGNTIYF.

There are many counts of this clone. The CDR3: CASSLEGTGAYTGELFF. The CDR3 DNA reads TGTGCCAGCAGCTTAGAGGGGACAGGGGCTTACACCGGGGAGCTGTTTTTT. The chain links TRBV7-9 to TRBJ2-2, with 10 nucleotides matching TRBD1. Trimming cost V 1 base and J 3 bases; bases outside gene matches: 5. Germline CDR1 and CDR2: SEHNR and FQNEAQ (reference sequence). The CDR3 covers 17 residues.

Written as DNA, the CDR3 is TGTGCCTGGAGTGTAGGGACTTCCAACTATGGCTACACCTTC. Protein product: CAWSVGTSNYGYTF. This rearrangement joins TRBV30 to TRBJ1-2, with D maybe TRBD1 (5 bases). The CDR3 extends over 14 amino acids. Germline V gene data show CDR1 as GTSNPN and CDR2 as SVGIG (reference sequence). V lost 0 bases to trimming and J lost 2 bases, with 10 bases between them.

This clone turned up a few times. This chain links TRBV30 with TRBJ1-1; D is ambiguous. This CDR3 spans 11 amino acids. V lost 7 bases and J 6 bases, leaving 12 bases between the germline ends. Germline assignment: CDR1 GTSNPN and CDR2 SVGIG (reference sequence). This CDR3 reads CALKEVAEAFF. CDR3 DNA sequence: TGTGCCTTGAAGGAAGTGGCTGAAGCTTTCTTT.

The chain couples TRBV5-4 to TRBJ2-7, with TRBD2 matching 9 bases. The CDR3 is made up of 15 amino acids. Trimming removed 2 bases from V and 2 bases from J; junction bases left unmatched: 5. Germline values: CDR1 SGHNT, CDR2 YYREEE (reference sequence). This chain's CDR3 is CASSLASGVTYEQYF. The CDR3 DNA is TGTGCCAGCAGCTTAGCTAGCGGGGTTACCTACGAGCAGTACTTC.

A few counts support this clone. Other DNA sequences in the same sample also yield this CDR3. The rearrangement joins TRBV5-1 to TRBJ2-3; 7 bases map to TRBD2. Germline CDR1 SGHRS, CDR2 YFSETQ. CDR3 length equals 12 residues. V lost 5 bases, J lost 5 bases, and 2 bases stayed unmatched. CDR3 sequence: CASRVAGDTQYF. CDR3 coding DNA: TGCGCCAGCAGAGTAGCGGGAGATACGCAGTATTTT.

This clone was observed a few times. CDR3 in amino acids: CASSVSGGTDTQYF. As DNA, the CDR3 is TGTGCCAGCAGCGTTAGCGGGGGCACAGATACGCAGTATTTT. The rearrangement uses TRBV7-9 and TRBJ2-3; 8 bases align to TRBD2. With V trimmed by 5 bases and J by 1 base, 2 bases remained unmatched. The germline V gene has CDR1 SEHNR and CDR2 FQNEAQ (reference sequence). CDR3 length: 14 amino acids.

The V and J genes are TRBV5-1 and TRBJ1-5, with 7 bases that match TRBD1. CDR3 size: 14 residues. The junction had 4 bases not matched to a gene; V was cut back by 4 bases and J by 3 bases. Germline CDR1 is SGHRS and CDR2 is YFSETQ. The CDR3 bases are TGCGCCAGCAGCCCGACAGGGCCCAATCAGCCCCAGCATTTT. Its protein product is CASSPTGPNQPQHF.

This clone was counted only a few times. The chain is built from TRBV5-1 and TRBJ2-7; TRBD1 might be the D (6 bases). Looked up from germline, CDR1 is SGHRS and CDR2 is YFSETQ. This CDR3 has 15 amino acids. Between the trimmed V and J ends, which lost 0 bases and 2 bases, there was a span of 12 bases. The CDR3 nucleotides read TGCGCCAGCAGCTTGGTCCCGCAGGGGACCTACGAGCAGTACTTC. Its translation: CASSLVPQGTYEQYF.

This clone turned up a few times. The CDR3 bases are TGTGCCAGCAGCTTAGGGCTGCTCTCTGGGGCCAACGTCCTGACTTTC. Translated, it gives CASSLGLLSGANVLTF. The V and J genes are TRBV7-2 and TRBJ2-6, with D uncertain. V dropped 1 base and J dropped 0 bases, with 7 bases sitting between them. Germline V gives CDR1 SGHTA, CDR2 FQGNSA. This CDR3 comprises 16 residues.

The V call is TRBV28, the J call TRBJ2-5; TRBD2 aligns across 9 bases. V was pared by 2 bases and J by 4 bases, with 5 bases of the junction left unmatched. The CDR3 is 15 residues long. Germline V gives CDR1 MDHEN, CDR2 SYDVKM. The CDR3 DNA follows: TGTGCCAGCAGTTTAATCGGTAGCGGGGGAGAGACCCAGTACTTC. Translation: CASSLIGSGGETQYF.

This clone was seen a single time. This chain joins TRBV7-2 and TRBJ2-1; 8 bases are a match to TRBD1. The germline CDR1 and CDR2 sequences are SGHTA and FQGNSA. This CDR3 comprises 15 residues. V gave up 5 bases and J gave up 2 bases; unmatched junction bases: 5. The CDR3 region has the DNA TGTGCCAGCAGCGTCAGGGGGCAGACCTACAATGAGCAGTTCTTC. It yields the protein CASSVRGQTYNEQFF.

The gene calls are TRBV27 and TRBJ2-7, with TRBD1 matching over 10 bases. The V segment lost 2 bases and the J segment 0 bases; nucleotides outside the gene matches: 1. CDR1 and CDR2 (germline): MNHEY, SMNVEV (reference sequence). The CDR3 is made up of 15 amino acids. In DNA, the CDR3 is TGTGCCAGCAGTTTAGGGACAGGGGCCTCCTACGAGCAGTACTTC. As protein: CASSLGTGASYEQYF.

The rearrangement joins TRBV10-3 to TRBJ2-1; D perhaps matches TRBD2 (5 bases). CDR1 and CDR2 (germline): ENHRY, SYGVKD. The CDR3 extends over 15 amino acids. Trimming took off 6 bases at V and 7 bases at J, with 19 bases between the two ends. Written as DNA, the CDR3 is TGTGCCATCAGCTGGACTCTAACCCTGGGGAATGAGCAGTTCTTC. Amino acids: CAISWTLTLGNEQFF.

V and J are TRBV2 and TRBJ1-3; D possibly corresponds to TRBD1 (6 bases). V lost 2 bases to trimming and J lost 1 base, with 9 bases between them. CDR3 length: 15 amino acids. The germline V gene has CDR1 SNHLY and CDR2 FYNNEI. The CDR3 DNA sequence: TGTGCCAGCAGTGAACAGGGGAGATCTGGAAACACCATATATTTT. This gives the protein CASSEQGRSGNTIYF.

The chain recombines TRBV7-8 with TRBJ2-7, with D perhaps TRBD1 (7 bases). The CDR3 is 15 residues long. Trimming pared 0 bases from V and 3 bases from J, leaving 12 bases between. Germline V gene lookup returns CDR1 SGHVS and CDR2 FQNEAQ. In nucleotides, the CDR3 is TGTGCCAGCAGCTTAGCCTCAGGGGGGTACTACGAGCAGTACTTC. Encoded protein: CASSLASGGYYEQYF.

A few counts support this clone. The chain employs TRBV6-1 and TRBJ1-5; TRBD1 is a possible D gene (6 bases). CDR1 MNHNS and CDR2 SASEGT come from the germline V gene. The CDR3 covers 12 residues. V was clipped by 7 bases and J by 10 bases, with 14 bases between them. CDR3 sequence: CASKGEGGPQHF. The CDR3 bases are TGTGCCAGCAAAGGGGAGGGGGGACCCCAGCATTTT.

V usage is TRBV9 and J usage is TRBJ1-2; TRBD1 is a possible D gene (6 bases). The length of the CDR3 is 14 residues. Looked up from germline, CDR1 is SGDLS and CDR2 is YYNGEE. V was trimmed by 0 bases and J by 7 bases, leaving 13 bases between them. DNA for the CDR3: TGTGCCAGCAGCGTAGCCCGAGGACAGATTGGCTACACCTTC. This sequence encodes CASSVARGQIGYTF.

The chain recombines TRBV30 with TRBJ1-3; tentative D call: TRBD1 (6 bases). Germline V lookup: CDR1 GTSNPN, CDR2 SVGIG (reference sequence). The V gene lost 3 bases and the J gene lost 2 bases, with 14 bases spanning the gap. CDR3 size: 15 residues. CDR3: CAWRAGTLAGNTIYF. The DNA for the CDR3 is TGTGCCTGGAGGGCCGGGACACTCGCTGGAAACACCATATATTTT.